Each of the 32 T cell receptor beta chains below was sequenced from the same sample in a study of blood T cell repertoires in COVID-19. Measured with immunoSEQ multiplex PCR; TCRdb has only the in-frame clones, and not every one. Of around 110,000 clones in the sample, 70% to 90% were seen once. The material sequenced was peripheral blood. These receptor sequences come from a man younger than 45 with acute or convalescent COVID-19.

The rearrangement links TRBV7-8 to TRBJ2-7, with TRBD1 identical over 9 bases. The junction had 3 bases not matched to a gene; V was cut back by 1 base and J by 2 bases. The CDR3 has 15 residues. In germline, CDR1 is SGHVS, CDR2 FQNEAQ. The CDR3 reads CASSLGGTGTYEQYF. The CDR3 coding sequence is TGTGCCAGCAGCTTAGGAGGGACAGGGACCTACGAGCAGTACTTC.

This chain uses TRBV11-1 with TRBJ1-1, with TRBD1 as a possible D gene (6 bases). Germline assignment: CDR1 SGHAT and CDR2 FQDESV (reference sequence). The CDR3 totals 14 residues. Trimming removed 4 bases from V and 5 bases from J, with 14 bases in between. The CDR3 region is CASSSQGFSTEAFF. CDR3 DNA: TGTGCCAGCAGCTCCCAGGGGTTTAGTACTGAAGCTTTCTTT.

The chain recombines TRBV2 with TRBJ1-2, with TRBD1 matching over 8 bases. J gave up 3 bases and V 6 bases, and 3 bases lay outside the gene matches. The CDR3 totals 13 residues. Germline-derived CDR1 and CDR2 are SNHLY and FYNNEI. The CDR3 DNA sequence: TGTGCCAGCAGATTGGACAGGGACTATGGCTACACCTTC. This codes for CASRLDRDYGYTF.

The J gene is TRBJ1-5, the V gene TRBV28, with 8 bases aligning to TRBD1. The V gene end was trimmed by 3 bases and the J gene end by 5 bases; junction bases not matched to a gene: 6. Germline loops: CDR1 MDHEN, CDR2 SYDVKM. The CDR3 is 15 residues long. The CDR3 DNA reads TGTGCCAGCAGTTTGGGGGGCAGGGGGCATCAGCCCCAGCATTTT. Amino acid sequence: CASSLGGRGHQPQHF.

This chain uses TRBV30 with TRBJ2-1; the match to TRBD1 covers 8 bases. Germline-derived CDR1 and CDR2 are GTSNPN and SVGIG (reference sequence). V gave up 8 bases and J gave up 1 base; unmatched junction bases: 10. The CDR3 contains 15 residues. In DNA form, the CDR3 reads TGTGCCGGCAAACAGGGGGTCGGTTCCTACAATGAGCAGTTCTTC. Its protein product is CAGKQGVGSYNEQFF.

The CDR3 DNA sequence: TGTGCCAGTAACGGGGGATATAGGGCCAATGAGCAGTTCTTC. Protein: CASNGGYRANEQFF. The chain recombines TRBV19 with TRBJ2-1, with D possibly being TRBD2 (6 bases). Germline V gene lookup returns CDR1 LNHDA and CDR2 SQIVND (reference sequence). The length of the CDR3 is 14 residues. Trimming took 7 bases from V and 6 from J, leaving 16 bases between them.

J is TRBJ1-1 and V is TRBV7-6, with D maybe TRBD1 (5 bases). Germline CDR1 and CDR2: SGHVS and FNYEAQ. Trimming removed 3 bases at V and 8 bases at J, with 7 bases between. The CDR3 is 11 residues long. CDR3 amino acids: CASSFRAEAFF. DNA for the CDR3: TGTGCCAGCAGCTTCAGGGCCGAAGCTTTCTTT.

The chain links TRBV27 to TRBJ1-1; no firm D call. CDR3 length equals 16 residues. Trimming removed 6 bases from V and 0 bases from J, with 17 bases in between. The germline V gene has CDR1 MNHEY and CDR2 SMNVEV (reference sequence). The CDR3 DNA reads as TGTGCCAGCAGACTAGGACGGACTTCTATGAACACTGAAGCTTTCTTT. It encodes CASRLGRTSMNTEAFF.

The chain combines TRBV21-1 with TRBJ1-1. TRBV21-1 is tagged as a pseudogene. This CDR3 has 16 residues. CDR3 in amino acids: CASRLERGRSNTEAFF. Written as DNA, the CDR3 is TGTGCCAGCAGGCTTGAACGAGGGCGGTCGAACACTGAAGCTTTCTTT.

The rearrangement links TRBV5-6 to TRBJ2-2, with 9 bases identical to TRBD2. CDR1 and CDR2 (germline): SGHDT, YYEEEE. This CDR3 has 15 residues. Trimming removed 4 bases from V and 0 bases from J; junction bases left unmatched: 1. CDR3 region: CASSLAGTNTGELFF. As DNA, the CDR3 is TGTGCCAGCAGCCTAGCGGGGACGAACACCGGGGAGCTGTTTTTT. Using reference TRBV5-6 and TRBJ2-2 for the parts outside the CDR3, the full variable domain is DAGVTQSPTHLIKTRGQQVTLRCSPKSGHDTVSWYQQALGQGPQFIFQYYEEEERQRGNFPDRFSGHQFPNYSSELNVNALLLGDSALYLCASSLAGTNTGELFFGEGSRLTVL.

The chain recombines TRBV29-1 with TRBJ2-3; 9 nucleotides align to TRBD1. Germline-derived CDR1 and CDR2 are SQVTM and ANQGSEA. This CDR3 spans 15 amino acids. V was clipped by 5 bases and J by 2 bases; unmatched bases: 8. The CDR3 loop is CSVPTGTGNTDTQYF. In DNA, the CDR3 is TGCAGCGTTCCGACCGGGACAGGGAACACAGATACGCAGTATTTT.

The genes are TRBV12-3 or TRBV12-4 and TRBJ1-1; D is possibly TRBD1 (6 bases). V lost 8 bases and J lost 5, with 15 bases in between. The CDR3 length is 13 residues. In DNA, the CDR3 is TGTGCCAGCCAACAAGGGGGGGGGACTGAAGCTTTCTTT. Protein sequence: CASQQGGGTEAFF.

This clone showed up just a few times. The V and J genes are TRBV7-9 and TRBJ2-7; D is ambiguous. The CDR3 runs 15 residues. V lost 5 bases to trimming and J lost 3 bases, with 17 bases between them. Germline V gene sequence: CDR1 SEHNR, CDR2 FQNEAQ (reference sequence). This CDR3 is CASSPQIGVGYEQYV. The CDR3, as DNA: TGTGCCAGCAGCCCTCAGATTGGAGTGGGCTACGAGCAGTACGTC.

This chain uses TRBV4-2 with TRBJ1-6; the D gene is possibly TRBD1 (5 bases). The germline V gene encodes CDR1 LGHNA and CDR2 YNFKEQ. The CDR3 contains 15 residues. Trimming stripped 1 base from V and 6 bases from J, with 10 bases between. The CDR3 here is CASSQVRQGNSPLHF. The CDR3 DNA reads as TGTGCCAGCAGCCAAGTACGGCAGGGTAATTCACCCCTCCACTTT.

The chain couples TRBV6-4 to TRBJ2-3; 7 bases are shared with TRBD2. The J segment lost 2 bases and the V segment lost 10 bases, leaving 9 bases of the junction unmatched. The CDR3 is 14 residues long. Germline V CDR1 and CDR2: MRHNA, SNTAGT. CDR3: CATSGGGLTDTQYF. CDR3 nucleotides: TGTGCCACCTCTGGCGGGGGACTCACAGATACGCAGTATTTT.

A single count supports this clone. The V call is TRBV6-6, the J call TRBJ2-7, with 9 positions matching TRBD1. Germline trimming cut 2 bases from V and 3 bases from J; bases unmatched to any gene: 2. Per germline, CDR1 MNHNY and CDR2 SVGAGI (reference sequence). The CDR3 consists of 14 residues. CDR3 in DNA: TGTGCCAGCAGTTACCGGGACAGGGACTACGAGCAGTACTTC. This translates into CASSYRDRDYEQYF.

The chain has TRBV6-5 and TRBJ2-3; D uncertain. The CDR3 loop spans 13 amino acids. CDR1 and CDR2 (germline): MNHEY, SVGAGI. V lost 0 bases and J lost 7, with 8 bases in between. CDR3 nucleotides: TGTGCCAGCAGTTACTCGATCGGTAATACGCAGTATTTT. Translating gives CASSYSIGNTQYF.

J is TRBJ1-2 and V is TRBV5-1; tentatively, D is TRBD1 (6 bases). CDR1 SGHRS and CDR2 YFSETQ come from the germline V gene. The V gene lost 5 bases and the J gene lost 7 bases, with 12 bases spanning the gap. The CDR3 has 12 residues. The CDR3 sequence: CASRAGESGYTF. The CDR3 bases are TGCGCCAGCAGGGCAGGGGAGAGTGGCTACACCTTC.

The chain's CDR3 is CASSTGMNTEAFF. The CDR3 DNA follows: TGTGCCAGCAGCACAGGGATGAACACTGAAGCTTTCTTT. V is TRBV7-3 and J is TRBJ1-1, with a tentative D call TRBD1 (6 bases). The germline V gene encodes CDR1 SGHTA and CDR2 FQGTGA. Trimming took off 5 bases at V and 0 bases at J, with 7 bases between the two ends. There are 13 residues in the CDR3.

The CDR3 here is CASSWGTVQNTEAFF. DNA for the CDR3: TGTGCCAGCAGCTGGGGGACAGTACAGAACACTGAAGCTTTCTTT. V and J are TRBV5-5 and TRBJ1-1; 7 nucleotides agree with TRBD1. The CDR3 has 15 residues. Germline V gene sequence: CDR1 SGHKS, CDR2 YYEKEE (reference sequence). J lost 1 base, V lost 3 bases, and 6 bases had no gene match.

The chain carries TRBV3-1 (or the pseudogene TRBV3-2) and TRBJ1-5; 8 bases are shared with TRBD1. Germline V lookup: CDR1 LGHDT, CDR2 YNNKEL (reference sequence). The CDR3 sequence is 14 residues long. V lost 5 bases and J lost 4; bases outside the gene matches: 4. In nucleotides, the CDR3 is TGTGCCAGCAGCTGGACAGGGAGGAATCAGCCCCAGCATTTT. It encodes CASSWTGRNQPQHF.

The chain uses TRBV7-3 and TRBJ2-1; D remains unclear. CDR1 is SGHTA, CDR2 FQGTGA, per germline. V lost 5 bases and J lost 7, with 12 bases in between. This CDR3 region has 13 residues. The CDR3 loop reads CASSPRPGNEQFF. Here the CDR3 DNA reads TGTGCCAGCAGCCCTAGGCCCGGGAATGAGCAGTTCTTC.

This chain uses TRBV7-2 with TRBJ1-1; no firm D call. V was trimmed by 4 bases and J by 4 bases, leaving 10 bases between them. The CDR3 runs to 13 residues. Germline V CDR1 and CDR2: SGHTA, FQGNSA. CDR3 in amino acids: CASSSHPGTEAFF. The CDR3 DNA is TGTGCCAGCAGCTCTCACCCGGGCACTGAAGCTTTCTTT.

This clone was picked up a small number of times. This chain joins TRBV3-1 (or the pseudogene TRBV3-2) and TRBJ1-2, with D unresolved. CDR1 and CDR2 (germline): LGHDT, YNNKEL (reference sequence). This CDR3 is 13 amino acids long. With 5 bases removed from V and 5 bases from J, the gap between germline ends came to 12 bases. CDR3 DNA sequence: TGTGCCAGCAGCGATACACGAGGGTATGGCTACACCTTC. Translating it yields CASSDTRGYGYTF.

V gene TRBV2 combines with J gene TRBJ1-5; D might be TRBD1 (6 bases). Germline CDR1 reads SNHLY; CDR2 reads FYNNEI. This CDR3 has 14 amino acids. Trimming left V 2 bases short and J 3 bases short, with 8 bases between. The CDR3 is CASSEQGTNQPQHF. In DNA form, the CDR3 reads TGTGCCAGCAGTGAACAGGGGACCAATCAGCCCCAGCATTTT.

This sequence joins TRBV5-6 and TRBJ2-7; D perhaps matches TRBD2 (5 bases). The CDR3 spans 11 residues. Germline assignment: CDR1 SGHDT and CDR2 YYEEEE. V was shortened by 2 bases and J by 8 bases, with 8 bases between the two germline ends. CDR3 nucleotides: TGTGCCAGCAGCTTAACGGGAAAGCAGTACTTC. This sequence encodes CASSLTGKQYF.

This chain joins TRBV9 and TRBJ1-6; D remains unclear. The CDR3 runs to 12 residues. Germline V gives CDR1 SGDLS, CDR2 YYNGEE. The V and J ends lost 3 bases and 14 bases respectively, with 12 bases between them. The chain's CDR3 is CASSGDLAALHF. Here the CDR3 DNA reads TGTGCCAGCAGCGGAGACCTTGCGGCCCTCCACTTT.

J is TRBJ2-7 and V is TRBV7-6, with 12 bases identical to TRBD2. Trimming removed 1 base from V and 9 bases from J; junction bases left unmatched: 7. Germline V gives CDR1 SGHVS, CDR2 FNYEAQ. The CDR3 spans 15 residues. The CDR3 region has the DNA TGTGCCAGCAGCTTAGTTGAGGGACTAGCGGGCCTGCAGTACGTC. This encodes CASSLVEGLAGLQYV.

This chain links TRBV2 with TRBJ1-2; D perhaps matches TRBD1 (5 bases). Between the trimmed V and J ends, which lost 3 bases and 7 bases, there was a span of 15 bases. Per germline, CDR1 SNHLY and CDR2 FYNNEI. This CDR3 region has 14 residues. The CDR3 coding sequence is TGTGCCAGCAGTGAGCGGGGGTTAATTGGTGGCTACACCTTC. This codes for CASSERGLIGGYTF.

The CDR3 nucleotides read TGTGCCAGCAGCCAAGATTTGTTTGAGGGTGAAGCTTTCTTT. Amino acids: CASSQDLFEGEAFF. The chain is built from TRBV3-1 (or the pseudogene TRBV3-2) and TRBJ1-1; the D is unclear. The V and J ends lost 0 bases and 7 bases respectively, with 12 bases between them. Germline V gene lookup returns CDR1 LGHDT and CDR2 YNNKEL (reference sequence). This CDR3 region has 14 residues.

The chain carries TRBV28 and TRBJ2-5; 10 nucleotides match TRBD2. CDR1 and CDR2 from the germline V gene are MDHEN and SYDVKM. This CDR3 is 16 amino acids long. With V trimmed by 5 bases and J by 1 base, 7 bases remained unmatched. The CDR3 loop is CASSGTSGASQETQYF. In DNA form, the CDR3 reads TGTGCCAGCAGTGGAACTAGCGGGGCGAGCCAAGAGACCCAGTACTTC. Variable domain in full (rest from reference TRBV28 and TRBJ2-5): DVKVTQSSRYLVKRTGEKVFLECVQDMDHENMFWYRQDPGLGLRLIYFSYDVKMKEKGDIPEGYSVSREKKERFSLILESASTNQTSMYLCASSGTSGASQETQYFGPGTRLLVL.

This chain links TRBV27 with TRBJ2-1; 7 bases are a match to TRBD1. The CDR3 loop spans 14 amino acids. The germline V gene has CDR1 MNHEY and CDR2 SMNVEV (reference sequence). J gave up 8 bases and V 8 bases, and 12 bases lay outside the gene matches. This CDR3 is CASSLRTGADEQFF. In DNA, the CDR3 is TGTGCCAGCTCACTTCGGACAGGCGCGGATGAGCAGTTCTTC.